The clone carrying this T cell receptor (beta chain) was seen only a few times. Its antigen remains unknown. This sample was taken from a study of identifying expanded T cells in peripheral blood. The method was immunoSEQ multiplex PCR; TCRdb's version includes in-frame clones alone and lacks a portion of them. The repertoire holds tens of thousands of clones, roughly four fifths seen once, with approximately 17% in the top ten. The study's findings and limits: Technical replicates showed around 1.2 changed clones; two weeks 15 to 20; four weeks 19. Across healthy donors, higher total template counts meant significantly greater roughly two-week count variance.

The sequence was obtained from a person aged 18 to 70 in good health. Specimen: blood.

The CDR3, as DNA: TGTGCCAGCAGCCCCGGGCCTACGAACACCGGGGAGCTGTTTTTT. This sequence encodes CASSPGPTNTGELFF. V and J are TRBV6-1 and TRBJ2-2; D remains ambiguous. This CDR3 region has 15 residues. V shed 6 bases and J shed 0 bases, with 11 bases lying between them. Germline CDR1 and CDR2: MNHNS and SASEGT.